This TCR beta chain derives from a study of T cell changes during pregnancy in multiple sclerosis. The CDR3 runs 17 residues. Deletions cut 2 bases from V and 0 bases from J, with 14 bases between. Germline-derived CDR1 and CDR2 are ENHRY and SYGVKD. The assay was immunoSEQ multiplex PCR, and TCRdb's table has in-frame clones only and misses some. The sample includes about 67,000 clones, about nine tenths of them seen just once. The sample consisted of peripheral blood, taken in the second trimester of pregnancy. The source is a female donor with multiple sclerosis, enrolled in a pregnancy study. This chain joins TRBV10-3 and TRBJ1-5; D unclear. The DNA of the CDR3 is TGTGCCATCAGTGAGCGTAATGTGGCAGATAGCAATCAGCCCCAGCATTTT. Its protein is CAISERNVADSNQPQHF.